This T cell receptor (beta chain) was captured by sequencing in a study of shared clonotypes between healthy human individuals. Study summary: The composition of the donors was a couple of women and a few men aged 18 to 49.

The CDR3 consists of 14 residues. CDR1 SGHRS and CDR2 YFSETQ come from the germline V gene. V was cut by 0 bases and J by 0 bases, with 4 bases left in between. As to this clone: Other DNA sequences in this specimen translate into the identical CDR3.

Per sorted-subset replicate PCR, input was roughly 220 ng DNA, representing some 30,000 T cell genomes. Data came from immunoSEQ multiplex PCR; TCRdb stores just in-frame clones and leaves some out. This table holds 2 million to 2.5 million clones, approximately 90% found once. This clonotype was obtained from a man aged 18 to 30 in good health. Some clones in this sample may be carry-over from other donors' samples. Material: naive CD4+ T cells from PBMCs. Subset: CD45RA+ positively selected. This rearrangement joins TRBV5-1 to TRBJ1-5; D unclear. CDR3 in DNA: TGCGCCAGCAGCTTGGGTCCTAGCAATCAGCCCCAGCATTTT. Residues: CASSLGPSNQPQHF.